This is a list of T cell receptor beta chains from one sample in a study of blood T cell repertoires in COVID-19. TCRdb's table, derived via immunoSEQ multiplex PCR, lists solely in-frame clones and lacks some. The table has about 230,000 clones, less than 85% seen once; the top ten hold under 3%. The sequenced sample consisted of peripheral blood. These TCRs come from a woman between 70 and 85 years old with active or convalescent COVID-19. The CDR3 runs from the conserved cysteine through the conserved F or W. The D gene is left open where the match is weak. Clone sizes are given selectively: once, few, many, or a class where the clone is expanded.

size: .; D: .; J: TRBJ1-5; V: TRBV19; DNA: TGTGCCAGTAGCCAAAACAGGATAGATCAGCCCCAGCATTTT; CDR3: CASSQNRIDQPQHF
size: .; D: TRBD1; J: TRBJ1-2; V: TRBV30; DNA: TGTGCCGGACAGGGGAAATTCACAGGGTACTATGGCTACACCTTC; CDR3: CAGQGKFTGYYGYTF
size: .; D: TRBD2; J: TRBJ2-3; V: TRBV6-5; DNA: TGTGCCAGCAGTTACGGACTAGCGGTGACAGATACGCAGTATTTT; CDR3: CASSYGLAVTDTQYF
size: .; D: .; J: TRBJ2-1; V: TRBV4-2; DNA: TGTGCCAGCAGCCAATATTCGGCCCGGAGCTCCTACAATGAGCAGTTCTTC; CDR3: CASSQYSARSSYNEQFF
size: .; D: .; J: TRBJ1-2; V: TRBV5-5; DNA: TGTGCCAGCAGCTTAATCAGCCAGGGCGCTCAGTATGGCTACACCTTC; CDR3: CASSLISQGAQYGYTF
size: .; D: TRBD1; J: TRBJ1-2; V: TRBV2; DNA: TGTGCCAGCAGCGGGGACGCAGGGGGTGGATATGGCTACACCTTC; CDR3: CASSGDAGGGYGYTF
size: .; D: .; J: TRBJ1-1; V: TRBV18; DNA: TGTGCCAGCTCACCACCAGGGGCACAATCGAACACTGAAGCTTTCTTT; CDR3: CASSPPGAQSNTEAFF
size: .; D: .; J: TRBJ2-3; V: TRBV24-1; DNA: TGTGCCACCAGTGATTTCAGAGATACGCAGTATTTT; CDR3: CATSDFRDTQYF
size: .; D: TRBD2; J: TRBJ2-7; V: TRBV30; DNA: TGTGCCTGGACAGCGGGAGAAAGATCGGGAGAGCAGTACTTC; CDR3: CAWTAGERSGEQYF
size: .; D: .; J: TRBJ1-5; V: TRBV4-1; DNA: TGCGCCAGCAGCCCCCTGAGGGTTAGTCAGCCCCAGCATTTT; CDR3: CASSPLRVSQPQHF
size: .; D: TRBD1; J: TRBJ2-1; V: TRBV4-2; DNA: TGTGCCAGCAGCCAAGATGTACAGGGGGACAATGAGCAGTTCTTC; CDR3: CASSQDVQGDNEQFF
size: few; D: .; J: TRBJ2-1; V: TRBV6-5; DNA: TGTGCCAGCAGTCCCGGGAAATGGGAGCAGTTCTTC; CDR3: CASSPGKWEQFF
size: .; D: .; J: TRBJ2-3; V: TRBV7-6; DNA: TGTGCCAGCAGCTTAGCGGGAGGAGGTCTTGATACGCAGTATTTT; CDR3: CASSLAGGGLDTQYF
size: .; D: .; J: TRBJ2-7; V: TRBV6-5; DNA: TGTGCCAGCAGTACTCCCAGAGTCGGGAAGTACTTC; CDR3: CASSTPRVGKYF
size: .; D: TRBD1; J: TRBJ1-2; V: TRBV3-1/TRBV3-2; DNA: TGTGCCAGCAGCCAAGGAGGACAGGGCCTCGTCTATGGCTACACCTTC; CDR3: CASSQGGQGLVYGYTF
size: once; D: TRBD2; J: TRBJ2-3; V: TRBV24-1; DNA: TGTGCCACCAGTGACGACCCCCTTACTAGCGACTTTAGCACAGATACGCAGTATTTT; CDR3: CATSDDPLTSDFSTDTQYF
size: few; D: TRBD2; J: TRBJ2-1; V: TRBV4-2; DNA: TGTGCCAGCAGCTCCCCCGGGACTAGCGGCGCCTACAATGAGCAGTTCTTC; CDR3: CASSSPGTSGAYNEQFF
size: .; D: .; J: TRBJ2-3; V: TRBV24-1; DNA: TGTGCCACCAGTGTCGACAGGGGAGGGCTAACAGATACGCAGTATTTT; CDR3: CATSVDRGGLTDTQYF
size: .; D: TRBD1; J: TRBJ2-1; V: TRBV5-4; DNA: TGTGCCAGCAGCACGGACAGGGGGAGCTCCTACAATGAGCAGTTCTTC; CDR3: CASSTDRGSSYNEQFF
size: .; D: .; J: TRBJ1-1; V: TRBV7-9; DNA: TGTGCCAGCAGCTTAGCAGAAACCCCGGGGATGAAGAACACTGAAGCTTTCTTT; CDR3: CASSLAETPGMKNTEAFF
size: .; D: TRBD1; J: TRBJ1-3; V: TRBV19; DNA: TGTGCCACCCGGGACAGGGTTATTTCTGGAAACACCATATATTTT; CDR3: CATRDRVISGNTIYF
size: .; D: .; J: TRBJ2-5; V: TRBV28; DNA: TGTGCCAGCAGTTCCCCGGGGGCAGGCCCGCGGGGGGAGACCCAGTACTTC; CDR3: CASSSPGAGPRGETQYF
size: .; D: .; J: TRBJ2-7; V: TRBV6-5; DNA: TGTGCCAGCAGCACAACCAGGGGCTACGAGCAGTACTTC; CDR3: CASSTTRGYEQYF
size: few; D: TRBD2; J: TRBJ2-3; V: TRBV28; DNA: TGTGCCAGCAGTTGGAGTCTAGCGGGCCTAGATACGCAGTATTTT; CDR3: CASSWSLAGLDTQYF
size: .; D: .; J: TRBJ1-4; V: TRBV6-6; DNA: TGTGCCAGCAGCTCCGGCCAGGGTGATGAAAAACTGTTTTTT; CDR3: CASSSGQGDEKLFF
size: .; D: .; J: TRBJ2-5; V: TRBV5-1; DNA: TGCGCCAGCAGCCCCCCGGGGGTTAACCAAGAGACCCAGTACTTC; CDR3: CASSPPGVNQETQYF
size: .; D: TRBD2; J: TRBJ2-5; V: TRBV12-5; DNA: TGTGCTAGTTTGGCGGGGGGGACGGAGACCCAGTACTTC; CDR3: CASLAGGTETQYF
size: .; D: .; J: TRBJ2-5; V: TRBV11-2; DNA: TGTGCCAGCAGCTTAGGCAGACAAGAGACCCAGTACTTC; CDR3: CASSLGRQETQYF
size: .; D: .; J: TRBJ2-5; V: TRBV5-4; DNA: TGTGCCAGCAGCTTGGCCGGAGGACAGGAGACCCAGTACTTC; CDR3: CASSLAGGQETQYF
size: .; D: .; J: TRBJ1-4; V: TRBV3-1/TRBV3-2; DNA: TGTGCCAGCAGCCAAGGGACAGCCGGTGAAAAACTGTTTTTT; CDR3: CASSQGTAGEKLFF
size: .; D: .; J: TRBJ1-3; V: TRBV7-9; DNA: TGTGCCAGCAGCCCCCAGACTCACGACGCCATATATTTT; CDR3: CASSPQTHDAIYF
size: .; D: TRBD1; J: TRBJ1-1; V: TRBV7-8; DNA: TGTGCCAGCAGCTTAGTAGGGGGCTGGAACACTGAAGCTTTCTTT; CDR3: CASSLVGGWNTEAFF
size: .; D: .; J: TRBJ1-1; V: TRBV12-3/TRBV12-4; DNA: TGTGCCAGCAGTTTCGGGGGTGTAGACGGAGCTTTCTTT; CDR3: CASSFGGVDGAFF
size: .; D: TRBD1; J: TRBJ1-2; V: TRBV5-1; DNA: TGCGCCAGCAGCTTGGACAGGGGGTACTATGGCTACACCTTC; CDR3: CASSLDRGYYGYTF
size: .; D: .; J: TRBJ1-2; V: TRBV15; DNA: TGTGCCACCAGCAGATCAGGGATTGATGGCTACACCTTC; CDR3: CATSRSGIDGYTF
size: .; D: TRBD1; J: TRBJ2-2; V: TRBV2; DNA: TGTGCCAGCAGTGAGGGACAGGGGGTATTCACCGGGGAGCTGTTTTTT; CDR3: CASSEGQGVFTGELFF
size: .; D: .; J: TRBJ1-5; V: TRBV30; DNA: TGTGCCTGGAGTGTACGGGGGGGACAGCCCCAGCATTTT; CDR3: CAWSVRGGQPQHF
size: .; D: .; J: TRBJ1-6; V: TRBV7-2; DNA: TGTGCCAGCAGCTTAGAAGGGGCGGGGAATTCACCCCTCCACTTT; CDR3: CASSLEGAGNSPLHF
size: .; D: .; J: TRBJ1-1; V: TRBV10-1; DNA: TGCGCCAGCAGTGACCCAGGGATGAACACTGAAGCTTTCTTT; CDR3: CASSDPGMNTEAFF
size: .; D: TRBD1; J: TRBJ2-1; V: TRBV4-1; DNA: TGCGCCAGCAGCCATCCGGACAGGGACCACAATGAGCAGTTCTTC; CDR3: CASSHPDRDHNEQFF
size: .; D: .; J: TRBJ1-2; V: TRBV18; DNA: TGTGCCAGCTCACCAGCAGTTAACTATGGCTACACCTTC; CDR3: CASSPAVNYGYTF
size: .; D: TRBD1; J: TRBJ1-2; V: TRBV5-6; DNA: TGTGCCAGCAGCCCAGGGGGGCAGGCTCAATGGGAGGGCTACACCTTC; CDR3: CASSPGGQAQWEGYTF
size: .; D: TRBD2; J: TRBJ2-7; V: TRBV2; DNA: TGTGCCAGCGGGGGGACTAGCGGTTACGAGCAGTACTTC; CDR3: CASGGTSGYEQYF
size: .; D: .; J: TRBJ2-7; V: TRBV6-5; DNA: TGTACCAGCAGTTACCAGGGGAGTCCAACCTACGAGCAGTACTTC; CDR3: CTSSYQGSPTYEQYF
size: once; D: TRBD2; J: TRBJ2-1; V: TRBV10-1; DNA: TGCGCCAGCAGTGGGTATAGCGGGGTCCGCTACAATGAGCAGTTCTTC; CDR3: CASSGYSGVRYNEQFF
size: .; D: TRBD2; J: TRBJ2-7; V: TRBV7-2; DNA: TGTGCCAGCAGCGCCTCCGGGGGGGGAGTTGGTTATGAGCAGTACTTC; CDR3: CASSASGGGVGYEQYF
size: .; D: .; J: TRBJ1-5; V: TRBV12-3/TRBV12-4; DNA: TGTGCCAGCAGTTTACCGTATCAGCCCCAGCATTTT; CDR3: CASSLPYQPQHF